Listed below are T cell receptor beta chains from one sample, sequenced in a study of cytomegalovirus exposure and HLA in healthy donors. The assay was immunoSEQ multiplex PCR, and TCRdb's table has in-frame clones only and misses some. This sample's table has 85,000 to 110,000 clones. Sequencing was done on a sample of PBMCs. These receptors all stem from a man in his forties in good health and CMV-seronegative. The CDR3 runs from the conserved cysteine through the conserved F or W. The D gene is left open where the match is weak.

TRBJ2-1 TRBV29-1 TRBD2 CSVEGLGGSSYNEQFF TGCAGCGTTGAAGGCCTGGGCGGGAGCTCCTACAATGAGCAGTTCTTC
TRBJ1-2 TRBV6-1 - CASRKQGDLNYGYTF TGTGCCAGCAGAAAACAGGGAGACCTTAACTATGGCTACACCTTC
TRBJ1-5 TRBV7-6 TRBD1 CASSLGQGNQPQHF TGTGCCAGCAGCCTGGGACAGGGCAATCAGCCCCAGCATTTT
TRBJ2-5 TRBV30 - CAWSVLTGSRVETQYF TGTGCCTGGAGTGTACTTACCGGGAGCCGCGTAGAGACCCAGTACTTC
TRBJ2-5 TRBV7-9 TRBD2 CASSSGLVLGETQYF TGTGCCAGCAGCTCGGGACTAGTTTTAGGGGAGACCCAGTACTTC
TRBJ2-2 TRBV28 TRBD2 CASSAGGRNTGELFF TGTGCCAGCAGTGCGGGGGGCCGGAACACCGGGGAGCTGTTTTTT
TRBJ1-4 TRBV6-1 - CASSEFYEKLFF TGTGCCAGCAGTGAATTCTATGAAAAACTGTTTTTT
TRBJ2-3 TRBV2 - CASQGTQGTDTQCF TGTGCCTCCCAGGGCACCCAAGGCACAGATACGCAGTGTTTT
TRBJ2-7 TRBV15 - CATSRELSSYEQYF TGTGCCACCAGCAGAGAGTTGAGCTCCTACGAGCAGTACTTC
TRBJ1-1 TRBV30 - CARSRVMNTEAFF TGTGCCAGGTCCCGGGTAATGAACACTGAAGCTTTCTTT
TRBJ2-5 TRBV5-4 TRBD1 CASSLVGTVELTQYF TGTGCCAGCAGCTTGGTCGGGACAGTGGAGTTGACCCAGTACTTC
TRBJ2-5 TRBV9 - CASSVASWDSPHQKETQYF TGTGCCAGCAGCGTAGCGTCGTGGGACTCTCCCCACCAAAAAGAGACCCAGTACTTC
TRBJ2-1 TRBV7-8 - CASSLKRAYNEQFF TGTGCCAGCAGCTTAAAAAGAGCGTACAATGAGCAGTTCTTC
TRBJ1-5 TRBV7-8 - CASSLEERNQPQHF TGTGCCAGCAGCTTAGAGGAGCGGAATCAGCCCCAGCATTTT
TRBJ1-2 TRBV5-4 - CASSLIWEHGYTF TGTGCCAGCAGCTTAATTTGGGAGCATGGCTACACCTTC
TRBJ2-2 TRBV9 - CASSVTGLDTGELFF TGTGCCAGCAGCGTGACTGGTCTCGACACCGGGGAGCTGTTTTTT
TRBJ1-6 TRBV11-2 - CASSLGEGLRSPLHF TGTGCCAGCAGCTTAGGGGAGGGATTAAGATCACCCCTCCACTTT
TRBJ2-7 TRBV11-2 TRBD2 CASSGPGTITYEQYF TGTGCCAGCAGCGGTCCCGGGACTATTACCTACGAGCAGTACTTC
TRBJ2-1 TRBV5-8 TRBD2 CASSVGLAGREQFF TGTGCCAGCAGCGTAGGACTAGCGGGTCGGGAGCAGTTCTTC
TRBJ2-1 TRBV2 - CASSEAMGRRFF TGTGCCAGCAGTGAAGCCATGGGGAGAAGGTTCTTC
TRBJ1-1 TRBV18 TRBD1 CASQGEVDTEAFF TGTGCCAGCCAGGGGGAGGTGGACACTGAAGCTTTCTTT
TRBJ2-2 TRBV14 - CASSRRAPNTGELFF TGTGCCAGCAGCCGCAGGGCCCCGAACACCGGGGAGCTGTTTTTT
TRBJ2-7 TRBV10-1 TRBD1 CASSEGTGGYEQYF TGCGCCAGCAGTGAAGGGACAGGAGGCTACGAGCAGTACTTC
TRBJ1-5 TRBV19 - CASSSQGNQPQHF TGTGCCAGTAGCTCCCAGGGAAATCAGCCCCAGCATTTT
TRBJ1-2 TRBV18 - CASSPVETNYGYTF TGTGCCAGCTCACCAGTCGAGACTAACTATGGCTACACCTTC
TRBJ2-7 TRBV30 TRBD2 CAGHRLAGGHEQYF TGTGCGGGACACAGACTAGCGGGGGGCCACGAGCAGTACTTC
TRBJ2-3 TRBV6-1 TRBD2 CASKAGSSTDTQYF TGTGCCAGTAAAGCGGGGTCTAGCACAGATACGCAGTATTTT
TRBJ2-2 TRBV7-2 TRBD1 CASSFSGTGVGTGELFF TGTGCCAGCAGCTTTTCCGGGACAGGGGTAGGGACCGGGGAGCTGTTTTTT
TRBJ2-1 TRBV30 - CAWTPPGVSKGEQFF TGTGCCTGGACCCCCCCGGGAGTGTCCAAGGGTGAGCAGTTCTTC
TRBJ2-7 TRBV14 - CASSQLDRYEQYF TGTGCCAGCAGCCAACTGGACAGATACGAGCAGTACTTC
TRBJ2-3 TRBV14 - CASSQVTGIPDTQYF TGTGCCAGCAGCCAAGTAACAGGGATCCCAGATACGCAGTATTTT
TRBJ2-7 TRBV5-1 TRBD1 CASSPGTANYEQYF TGCGCCAGCAGCCCCGGGACAGCGAATTACGAGCAGTACTTC
TRBJ1-1 TRBV29-1 TRBD1 CSGTQGARGTEAFF TGCAGCGGTACACAGGGGGCCCGGGGCACTGAAGCTTTCTTT
TRBJ2-7 TRBV5-1 TRBD2 CASSLAAGGLPYEQYF TGCGCCAGCAGCTTGGCCGCGGGGGGTCTCCCTTACGAGCAGTACTTC
TRBJ2-5 TRBV21-1 - CAIPSQETQYF TGTGCCATCCCATCCCAAGAGACCCAGTACTTC
TRBJ2-3 TRBV25-1 TRBD2 CASSPREGSTDTQYF TGTGCCAGCAGTCCCCGGGAGGGGAGCACAGATACGCAGTATTTT
TRBJ2-1 TRBV7-2 TRBD2 CASSLGGTSNEQFF TGTGCCAGCAGCTTAGGGGGGACTAGCAATGAGCAGTTCTTC